The clone carrying this T cell receptor (beta chain) has only one observation. Trimming removed 6 bases from V and 1 base from J, with 12 bases in between. CDR1 and CDR2 from the germline V gene are MNHEY and SVGAGI. This CDR3 region has 14 residues. The data originate from a study of blood T cell repertoires in COVID-19. About the study: COVID-19 samples, acute and convalescent, were from the United States, Italy and Spain. The analysed material was cDNA or gDNA that came from T cells, B-cell-depleted T cells, or PBMCs.

Under the authors' procedure: Estimated nucleated cell counts came from reference gene primer amplification. Using immunoSEQ multiplex PCR, the repertoire was profiled, and TCRdb retains in-frame clones only, with some absent. That table gives V, J and clone size, and the DNA gave D and trimming. The table lists some 170,000 clones, approximately 90% of them singletons. The chain has TRBV6-5 and TRBJ2-5, with D tentatively TRBD1 (5 bases). Sequenced: peripheral blood. The TCR was taken from a woman in her fifties or sixties with acute or convalescent COVID-19. CDR3 coding DNA: TGTGCCAGCAGCCGGGTCACAGGCCAAGAGACCCAGTACTTC. Amino acids: CASSRVTGQETQYF.